A selection of T cell receptor beta chains follows, all from one sample in a study of blood T cell repertoires in COVID-19. This table comes from immunoSEQ multiplex PCR, and its TCRdb copy is limited to in-frame clones, with some not included. Among hundreds of thousands of clones, around 87% were seen once, and the ten largest hold roughly 2%. The specimen was PBMCs or T cells enriched from blood (not recorded which). The receptor set was obtained from a man between 35 and 55 years old in a cohort exposed to, infected with or recovered from COVID-19 (not recorded which). CDR3s include the opening cysteine and the closing phenylalanine or tryptophan. D genes are given only for firm matches. Size tells how often a clone was seen (once, few, many) or the class of an expanded clone, and some rows leave it out.

TGTGCCAGCAGTTACCGGGGACAGGGACGGGTTGAAGCTTTCTTT	CASSYRGQGRVEAFF	TRBV6-5	TRBD1	NA	TRBJ1-1
TGCAGCGTTGAGGGGGCCCTGAACACTGAAGCTTTCTTT	CSVEGALNTEAFF	TRBV29-1	NA	NA	TRBJ1-1
TGTGCCAGTAGCCCCCGGACAGGTTTTTACGAGCAGTACTTC	CASSPRTGFYEQYF	TRBV19	TRBD1	NA	TRBJ2-7
TGTGCCAGCACGCAAGTGGCCGGGACAAGCTCCTACGAGCAGTACTTC	CASTQVAGTSSYEQYF	TRBV11-2	NA	NA	TRBJ2-7
TGTGCCACTCACTCACAGGGGGCCGAGCAGTACTTC	CATHSQGAEQYF	TRBV27	TRBD1	many	TRBJ2-7
TGTGCCAGCAGCGCACTACCCGCGGGAGGGCCCCGGGAGCAGTTCTTC	CASSALPAGGPREQFF	TRBV7-3	TRBD2	NA	TRBJ2-1
TGTGCCAGTAGTATATTCCCCACTAGCGGCGGTTACAATGAGCAGTTCTTC	CASSIFPTSGGYNEQFF	TRBV19	TRBD2	NA	TRBJ2-1
TGCGCCAGCAGCCAAGAGGCGGCGCGGGAGGGCCTGGGGAATGAGCAGTTCTTC	CASSQEAAREGLGNEQFF	TRBV4-1	TRBD2	NA	TRBJ2-1
TGTGCCAGCAGTGACCGTACAGGGACAGCTAGCAATCAGCCCCAGCATTTT	CASSDRTGTASNQPQHF	TRBV6-1	TRBD1	NA	TRBJ1-5
TGTGCTAGTGGTTTGGCCGGGACTAGCGGTAACCGAGGAGATACGCAGTATTTT	CASGLAGTSGNRGDTQYF	TRBV12-5	TRBD2	NA	TRBJ2-3
TGTGCCAGCAGCGGCCGCGAGACTAGCGGAAGTCAGAAGCAGTACTTC	CASSGRETSGSQKQYF	TRBV9	TRBD2	NA	TRBJ2-7
TGCGCCAGCAGCTTGGAGGTGACAGGGCCAAATTCACCCCTCCACTTT	CASSLEVTGPNSPLHF	TRBV5-1	TRBD1	NA	TRBJ1-6
TGTGCCAGCAGCATCGACAGGGAGACGAACACTGAAGCTTTCTTT	CASSIDRETNTEAFF	TRBV9	TRBD1	NA	TRBJ1-1
TGCGCCAGCAGCCAAGCCGGGTTAGCGGGCTACGAGCAGTACTTC	CASSQAGLAGYEQYF	TRBV4-1	TRBD2	once	TRBJ2-7
TGTGCCAGCTCGGGAGGACAGGGCTATGGCTACACCTTC	CASSGGQGYGYTF	TRBV18	TRBD1	NA	TRBJ1-2
TGCGCCAGCATTGGGGGACAGGGGAATCAGCCCCAGCATTTT	CASIGGQGNQPQHF	TRBV23-1	TRBD1	NA	TRBJ1-5
TGTGCCAGCAGTCCGGGACTAGAGCCGCGCAGCACAGATACGCAGTATTTT	CASSPGLEPRSTDTQYF	TRBV28	TRBD2	NA	TRBJ2-3
TGTGCTAGTGGTTCGACAGTGAATGAAAAACTGTTTTTT	CASGSTVNEKLFF	TRBV12-5	NA	few	TRBJ1-4
TGTGCCAGCAGCGCAATCTCCGGGACAGGACACAATGAGCAGTTCTTC	CASSAISGTGHNEQFF	TRBV5-5	TRBD1	NA	TRBJ2-1
TGTGCCAGCAGAAAAAACTATAGCAATCAGCCCCAGCATTTT	CASRKNYSNQPQHF	TRBV6-5	NA	NA	TRBJ1-5
TGTGCCAGCAGTGATTCAGGGGGTTGGGAGACCCAGTACTTC	CASSDSGGWETQYF	TRBV6-1	TRBD1	NA	TRBJ2-5
TGTGCCATCAGTGACGAGGGCAGGGGGCCTGACAATGAGCAGTTCTTC	CAISDEGRGPDNEQFF	TRBV10-3	TRBD1	NA	TRBJ2-1
TGTGCCAGCAGCCCCACTAGCGCGGGGGGGCAAGAGACCCAGTACTTC	CASSPTSAGGQETQYF	TRBV9	TRBD2	NA	TRBJ2-5